The present T cell receptor (beta chain) was sequenced within a study of blood T cell repertoires in COVID-19. Background on the study: Some COVID-19 samples were acute and others convalescent; all came from the United States, Italy and Spain.

In the original workflow: Estimation of nucleated cell counts relied on the amplification of reference gene primers. Clones were read by immunoSEQ multiplex PCR, and TCRdb kept only the in-frame ones, dropping some. That table gives V, J and clone size, and the DNA gave D and trimming. Seen here are roughly 62,000 clones, 70% to 80% observed once, and the top ten hold 15% to 20%. The receptor was isolated from a man in his fifties or sixties with acute or convalescent COVID-19. The sample consisted of peripheral blood.

In nucleotides, the CDR3 is TGTGCCAGCAGCGCTGGGCGGGGCGGGAGGAACACCTACGAGCAGTACTTC. Protein sequence: CASSAGRGGRNTYEQYF. This chain connects TRBV9 to TRBJ2-7, with 8 bases fitting TRBD2. The germline gives CDR1 SGDLS, CDR2 YYNGEE. This CDR3 spans 17 amino acids. With 3 bases clipped from V and 2 bases from J, the junction kept 13 bases outside the gene matches.